The sequence of this TCR beta chain was determined in a study of T cells in Graves' hyperthyroidism and ophthalmopathy. The CDR3 contains 14 residues. Looked up from germline, CDR1 is MDHEN and CDR2 is SYDVKM. About this clonotype itself: This could be a read error, since a much larger clone is one nucleotide away.

Amplified TCR beta CDR3 regions derived from RNA transcripts. HTBI primers drove first-round RT-PCR of the TCR CDR3. One entry per CDR3 protein, called by TCRdb with MiXCR from the multiplex PCR reads. The table lists 300,000 to 450,000 distinct CDR3 sequences, about a sixth of them singletons, with 25% to 30% in the top ten. The sequenced sample was blood. The receptor was derived from a woman younger than 30 with Graves' hyperthyroidism that later progressed to Graves' ophthalmopathy. This chain joins TRBV28 and TRBJ2-7; 8 bases are a match to TRBD1. The CDR3 reads CASSPTGGSYEQCF. The CDR3, as DNA: TGTGCCAGCAGCCCTACAGGGGGTTCCTACGAGCAGTGCTTC.